These 28 T cell receptor beta chains came from one sample sequenced in a study of blood T cell repertoires in COVID-19. Libraries were prepared by immunoSEQ multiplex PCR; TCRdb keeps only in-frame clonotypes and omits some of them. Of 35,000 to 55,000 clones listed, around 70% are singletons. Sample: peripheral blood. Receptors originate from an elderly man with acute or convalescent COVID-19.

This clone was found once. The chain recombines TRBV6-5 with TRBJ1-6, with D perhaps TRBD1 (5 bases). Per the germline V gene, CDR1 is MNHEY and CDR2 is SVGAGI. Deletions cut 10 bases from V and 10 bases from J, with 17 bases between. The CDR3 is 13 residues long. The CDR3 DNA sequence: TGTGCCACATGGGTAGGGGTAGGGTCACCCCTCCACTTT. It encodes CATWVGVGSPLHF.

The table lists this clone with a few counts. The chain links TRBV6-5 to TRBJ1-6; no clear D. This CDR3 is 13 amino acids long. Germline V CDR1 and CDR2: MNHEY, SVGAGI. Trimming stripped 7 bases from V and 5 bases from J, with 9 bases between. The CDR3 spells CASTYGDNSPLHF. DNA for the CDR3: TGTGCCAGCACCTACGGGGATAATTCACCCCTCCACTTT.

The CDR3 is CASSGGQGADEQFF. The CDR3 DNA reads TGTGCCAGTAGTGGGGGACAGGGGGCGGATGAGCAGTTCTTC. J is TRBJ2-1 and V is TRBV19, with 12 bases that match TRBD1. The junction had 4 bases not matched to a gene; V was cut back by 5 bases and J by 8 bases. Germline V gene sequence: CDR1 LNHDA, CDR2 SQIVND (reference sequence). This CDR3 region has 14 residues.

The genes are TRBV7-9 and TRBJ2-7, with 8 nucleotides matching TRBD1. V dropped 4 bases and J dropped 6; count of bases not matched to a gene: 11. The V gene's germline CDR1 is SEHNR and CDR2 FQNEAQ (reference sequence). This CDR3 contains 15 residues. This CDR3 is CASSSQGATGSEQYF. The CDR3 DNA is TGTGCCAGCAGCTCCCAGGGGGCTACCGGGTCCGAGCAGTACTTC. Based on the CDR3 plus reference TRBV7-9 and TRBJ2-7, the full variable domain is DTGVSQNPRHKITKRGQNVTFRCDPISEHNRLYWYRQTLGQGPEFLTYFQNEAQLEKSRLLSDRFSAERPKGSFSTLEIQRTEQGDSAMYLCASSSQGATGSEQYFGPGTRLTVT.

The chain uses TRBV27 and TRBJ1-1; D may be TRBD1 (5 bases). The ends were cut back, 7 bases at V and 0 bases at J, with 15 bases in the middle. Germline lookup yields CDR1 MNHEY and CDR2 SMNVEV (reference sequence). CDR3 length equals 15 residues. CDR3 nucleotide sequence: TGTGCCAGCACCCCAGGGTTCCCCTTGAACACTGAAGCTTTCTTT. Protein sequence: CASTPGFPLNTEAFF.

This clone was seen only once. The chain couples TRBV7-9 to TRBJ2-7, with D tentatively TRBD2 (5 bases). Trimming took 0 bases from V and 5 from J, leaving 8 bases between them. Germline assignment: CDR1 SEHNR and CDR2 FQNEAQ (reference sequence). The CDR3 totals 13 residues. CDR3 loop: CASSLAGVDEQYF. The CDR3 DNA reads TGTGCCAGCAGCTTAGCCGGGGTAGACGAGCAGTACTTC.

This clone was observed a handful of times. The V gene is TRBV7-2, the J gene TRBJ1-2, with 8 bases that match TRBD1. V lost 5 bases to trimming and J lost 2 bases; unmatched junction nucleotides: 13. The CDR3 is 17 residues long. Per the germline V gene, CDR1 is SGHTA and CDR2 is FQGNSA. The CDR3 coding sequence is TGTGCCAGCAGCGCAAGACAACAGGGGGTTTACAACTATGGCTACACCTTC. It translates to CASSARQQGVYNYGYTF. The whole variable domain, filled in from reference TRBV7-2 and TRBJ1-2, reads GAGVSQSPSNKVTEKGKDVELRCDPISGHTALYWYRQSLGQGLEFLIYFQGNSAPDKSGLPSDRFSAERTGGSVSTLTIQRTQQEDSAVYLCASSARQQGVYNYGYTFGSGTRLTVV.

The V gene is TRBV18, the J gene TRBJ1-3, with 7 bases matching TRBD1. V lost 5 bases and J lost 4; bases outside the gene matches: 2. Germline V CDR1 and CDR2: KGHSH, LQKENI. The CDR3 consists of 13 residues. CDR3 in amino acids: CASSRGLGNTIYF. The CDR3 region has the DNA TGTGCCAGCTCAAGGGGGCTAGGAAACACCATATATTTT. The entire variable domain, with the rest obtained from reference TRBV18 and TRBJ1-3, is as follows: NAGVMQNPRHLVRRRGQEARLRCSPMKGHSHVYWYRQLPEEGLKFMVYLQKENIIDESGMPKERFSAEFPKEGPSILRIQQVVRGDSAAYFCASSRGLGNTIYFGEGSWLTVV.

This chain uses TRBV6-5 with TRBJ1-1; D call uncertain. V dropped 7 bases and J dropped 2 bases, with 17 bases sitting between them. Germline-derived CDR1 and CDR2 are MNHEY and SVGAGI. This CDR3 has 15 amino acids. In DNA, the CDR3 is TGTGCCAGCACTGTTCCATGGCGGGGAAACACTGAAGCTTTCTTT. It yields the protein CASTVPWRGNTEAFF.

The chain employs TRBV3-1 (or the pseudogene TRBV3-2) and TRBJ2-7; 9 nucleotides match TRBD2. J lost 4 bases, V lost 0 bases, and 4 bases had no gene match. This CDR3 has 15 amino acids. Germline CDR1 and CDR2: LGHDT and YNNKEL (reference sequence). CDR3 DNA sequence: TGTGCCAGCAGCCAAGATACCAGCGGGGGGTACGAGCAGTACTTC. This codes for CASSQDTSGGYEQYF.

This clone was seen more than once but under ten times. The rearrangement joins TRBV4-2 to TRBJ2-1; 10 bases line up with TRBD2. V shed 4 bases, J shed 3 bases, and the junction held 9 bases outside the gene matches. The CDR3 covers 17 residues. Germline V gene data show CDR1 as LGHNA and CDR2 as YNFKEQ. The CDR3 sequence is CASSPKVERGGYNEQFF. As DNA, the CDR3 is TGTGCCAGCAGCCCAAAGGTTGAGCGGGGGGGCTACAATGAGCAGTTCTTC.

This clone has a handful of counts. The CDR3 protein is CAWTGGALNEKLFF. CDR3 coding DNA: TGTGCCTGGACAGGGGGTGCCCTCAATGAAAAACTGTTTTTT. This sequence joins TRBV30 and TRBJ1-4; 7 bases map to TRBD1. CDR1 is GTSNPN, CDR2 SVGIG, per germline (reference sequence). This CDR3 is 14 amino acids long. Trimming removed 4 bases from V and 5 bases from J; junction bases left unmatched: 7.

This chain connects TRBV6-2 or TRBV6-3 to TRBJ1-5; weak D call: TRBD1 (6 bases). Germline lookup yields CDR1 MNHEY and CDR2 SVGEGT. The CDR3 is 11 amino acids. The ends were cut back, 4 bases at V and 11 bases at J, with 9 bases in the middle. The CDR3 spells CASSSPGAQHF. The CDR3 DNA reads as TGTGCCAGCAGTTCACCAGGGGCCCAGCATTTT.

The chain employs TRBV7-9 and TRBJ2-3, with 11 bases lining up with TRBD2. CDR3 size: 19 residues. Germline V gene lookup returns CDR1 SEHNR and CDR2 FQNEAQ (reference sequence). V lost 1 base, J lost 1 base, and 10 bases stayed unmatched. In nucleotides, the CDR3 is TGTGCCAGCAGCTTAGGAATAGCGGGGGGGCTTTATGGCACAGATACGCAGTATTTT. This gives the protein CASSLGIAGGLYGTDTQYF.

Here the CDR3 reads CAWSPSLAKNIQYF. The CDR3 coding sequence is TGTGCCTGGAGCCCCTCCCTAGCCAAAAACATTCAGTACTTC. The chain employs TRBV30 and TRBJ2-4; D remains ambiguous. There are 14 residues in the CDR3. V was clipped by 3 bases and J by 0 bases, with 9 bases between them. Germline V gene sequence: CDR1 GTSNPN, CDR2 SVGIG (reference sequence).

The chain links TRBV7-8 to TRBJ2-7, with 10 nucleotides matching TRBD1. Germline trimming cut 1 base from V and 4 bases from J; bases unmatched to any gene: 10. The CDR3 sequence is 17 residues long. The germline V gene has CDR1 SGHVS and CDR2 FQNEAQ. CDR3 nucleotide sequence: TGTGCCAGCAGCTTAGGGTTGACAGGACAGGGGGTATACGAGCAGTACTTC. It codes for CASSLGLTGQGVYEQYF.

The chain recombines TRBV3-1 (or the pseudogene TRBV3-2) with TRBJ2-1; D is possibly TRBD2 (6 bases). The V and J ends lost 5 bases and 2 bases respectively, with 13 bases between them. Germline lookup yields CDR1 LGHDT and CDR2 YNNKEL (reference sequence). The CDR3 covers 15 residues. CDR3 DNA sequence: TGTGCCAGCAGCTGGGAGGCTAGAACCTACAATGAGCAGTTCTTC. Its protein is CASSWEARTYNEQFF.

The genes are TRBV3-1 (or the pseudogene TRBV3-2) and TRBJ1-5; D is unresolved. The CDR3 runs to 13 residues. Looked up from germline, CDR1 is LGHDT and CDR2 is YNNKEL (reference sequence). The V gene lost 0 bases and the J gene lost 14 bases, with 14 bases spanning the gap. The CDR3 DNA follows: TGTGCCAGCAGCCAAGATCTTAGCGGACGTAAGCATTTT. Residues: CASSQDLSGRKHF.

The chain carries TRBV18 and TRBJ1-1; D is perhaps TRBD1 (6 bases). V was clipped by 3 bases and J by 1 base, with 9 bases between them. This CDR3 has 14 amino acids. In germline, CDR1 is KGHSH, CDR2 LQKENI. Here the CDR3 reads CASSPGHTNTEAFF. The CDR3 region has the DNA TGTGCCAGCTCACCGGGACATACGAACACTGAAGCTTTCTTT.

This clone was seen a single time. V usage is TRBV21-1 and J usage is TRBJ2-3; TRBD1, the D gene given by the table, was not confirmed from the DNA. TRBV21-1 is assigned pseudogene status. The CDR3 consists of 18 residues. In nucleotides, the CDR3 is TGTGCCAGCAGCAAAGCGCTTGCCGAGACAGCCCGCACAGATACGCAGTATTTT. Translation gives CASSKALAETARTDTQYF.

A few counts support this clone. CDR3 in amino acids: CASSSTGVNYGYTF. The CDR3 DNA follows: TGTGCCAGCAGCTCGACAGGGGTTAACTATGGCTACACCTTC. J is TRBJ1-2 and V is TRBV11-2; 8 bases line up with TRBD1. J gave up 1 base and V 4 bases, and 2 bases lay outside the gene matches. CDR1 and CDR2 from the germline V gene are SGHAT and FQNNGV. This CDR3 comprises 14 residues.

The J gene is TRBJ2-3, the V gene TRBV3-1 (or the pseudogene TRBV3-2), with D possibly being TRBD1 (5 bases). The CDR3 length is 12 residues. Per germline, CDR1 LGHDT and CDR2 YNNKEL (reference sequence). The ends were cut back, 5 bases at V and 4 bases at J, with 7 bases in the middle. DNA for the CDR3: TGTGCCAGCAGCTTGGGGCCAGATACGCAGTATTTT. Translated: CASSLGPDTQYF.

This chain joins TRBV10-3 and TRBJ2-3; 8 bases fit TRBD1. The CDR3 has 15 residues. The junction had 8 bases not matched to a gene; V was cut back by 4 bases and J by 5 bases. Per the germline V gene, CDR1 is ENHRY and CDR2 is SYGVKD. CDR3 coding DNA: TGTGCCATCAGTGGGCGGCAGGGGGCGGGAGATACGCAGTATTTT. Its protein product is CAISGRQGAGDTQYF.

The chain combines TRBV29-1 with TRBJ1-2; a possible D gene is TRBD1 (5 bases). V lost 4 bases and J 10 bases, leaving 25 bases between the germline ends. The CDR3 consists of 15 residues. Per the germline V gene, CDR1 is SQVTM and CDR2 is ANQGSEA. For the CDR3, the DNA is TGCAGCGTTGCTGGGCTTGGCAGGGCCGATCATGACTACACCTTC. Its translation is CSVAGLGRADHDYTF.

This clone was seen a handful of times. The chain links TRBV20-1 to TRBJ2-1; maybe TRBD2 (5 bases). CDR1 is DFQATT, CDR2 SNEGSKA, per germline (reference sequence). The CDR3 runs 11 residues. The V and J ends lost 6 bases and 9 bases respectively, with 12 bases between them. DNA of the CDR3: TGCAGTGCCCCTAACGGAGGTGAGCAGTTCTTC. Translation: CSAPNGGEQFF.

The chain is built from TRBV28 and TRBJ1-5, with D unclear. The germline CDR1 and CDR2 sequences are MDHEN and SYDVKM. Trimming shortened V by 1 base and J by 1 base, and 20 bases separated the two germline ends. The CDR3 is 19 residues long. This chain's CDR3 is CASSLYFDERGGSNQPQHF. The CDR3 DNA reads TGTGCCAGCAGTTTATATTTCGACGAGCGGGGTGGCAGCAATCAGCCCCAGCATTTT.

This sequence joins TRBV4-3 and TRBJ2-3, with 16 bases fitting TRBD2. Per germline, CDR1 LGHNA and CDR2 YSLEER. The CDR3 is 16 amino acids. The junction had 3 bases not matched to a gene; V was cut back by 5 bases and J by 4 bases. The CDR3 reads CASSGTSGRAADTQYF. In nucleotides, the CDR3 is TGCGCCAGCAGCGGGACTAGCGGGAGGGCCGCAGATACGCAGTATTTT.

The J gene is TRBJ2-1, the V gene TRBV2; D remains unclear. V was shortened by 0 bases and J by 7 bases, with 13 bases between the two germline ends. The CDR3 length is 15 residues. The germline gives CDR1 SNHLY, CDR2 FYNNEI. The DNA of the CDR3 is TGTGCCAGCAGTGAAGCGCGCGCAGGTCTTAATGAGCAGTTCTTC. The encoded protein is CASSEARAGLNEQFF.